The subject of this entry is one T cell receptor (beta chain). This clonotype came up a few times. Its antigen has not been determined. Base qualities were left out, and no much larger clone turns up one base away. The treatment or condition label, as the study defines it: live attenuated yellow fever vaccine strain. A standard Ficoll-Paque protocol was used to isolate PBMCs from peripheral blood. Dynabeads CD4 and CD8 positive selection kits were used to isolate the CD4 and CD8 T-cell fractions. TriZol was used to extract RNA from bulk PBMCs, from CD4 and CD8 fractions, and from dextramer-positive and dextramer-negative fractions. These data are taken from a study of T cells after yellow fever vaccination (dated by TCRdb to the late 2010s). Regarding the research as a whole: Libraries from fractions with low cell numbers were prepared with the SMART-Seq v4 Ultra Low Input RNA kit. The cohort comprised two healthy male donors, one aged 18 to 30 and one aged 30 to 40 years. Bulk PBMC replicates and cell subsets were isolated from blood drawn at multiple timepoints before and after both primary and secondary immunization. Bulk TCR alpha and beta repertoires were sequenced longitudinally to track T-cell clones before and after primary and booster YFV17D yellow fever vaccination.

General conclusions and limits of the study: Computational filtering was required because FACS-sorted repertoires could contain abundant contaminating clonotypes from the bulk population. Most clones expanded after primary vaccination (around 96% of CD4 and around 88% of CD8) were re-detected after the booster, suggesting that broad memory maintenance occurred. The secondary T-cell response was found to be weaker but faster than the primary response, with a peak reached on day 5 rather than on day 15. Because the study included only a couple of donors, the extent to which the findings can be generalized is limited. A small share of clonotypes was detected in both CD4 and CD8 compartments, with the overlap likely arising from convergent recombination.

Taken from cysteine to phenylalanine, the CDR3 has 18 residues. This entry keeps only the CDR3 DNA: 54 bases, framed from base 1. Sequences MNHEY (CDR1) and SVGEGT (CDR2) are obtained from the germline V gene. Trimming takes 3 bases off V and 2 bases off J; junction bases not matched to a gene: 11. Sequencing took place on an Illumina NovaSeq 6000. TCR cDNA was synthesized by 5'RACE template switching, which introduced a universal primer site and unique molecular identifiers. Priming for cDNA synthesis came from both the TCR alpha and TCR beta constant segments. Library amplification involved two PCR steps, and the second step added sample barcodes and sequencing adapters. Sequencing of libraries was performed on Illumina HiSeq 2500 (2x100 bp) or NovaSeq (2x150 bp). For the original study's pipeline: MIGEC handled demultiplexing of reads and collapsing into UMI consensus sequences, while MiXCR performed V(D)J alignment. Vaccine-responding clonotypes were identified with edgeR using replicate PBMC samples, with FDR below 0.01 and a log2 fold change above 5 up to day 15 being required. Each bulk clonotype received a CD4 or CD8 identity based on whether the sequenced CD4 or CD8 repertoire contained that clonotype at higher abundance. The public reads were reprocessed in TCRdb via fastp at Q25 and MiXCR, keeping in-frame beta chains. Identical CDR3 protein sequences are pooled into one entry, listed with their most common genes and DNA. TCRdb's processing, not the authors' own work, is the source of the V and J calls. In all, the sample holds about 350,000 distinct CDR3 sequences, and about 12% of those were seen once. Together, the top ten hold 3% to 4% of the sample.

Rearrangement joined TRBV6-2 or TRBV6-3 to TRBJ2-3; 10 central bases correspond to TRBD2. The sequences come from CD4+ T cells sorted from PBMCs, collected 15 days after the yellow fever booster vaccination. This sequence was found in a young man who received the YFV17D yellow fever vaccine. The sequenced DNA is TGTGCCAGCAGTTATCGGCCTAGCGGGGGCCTGACCACAGATACGCAGTATTTT. This codes for CASSYRPSGGLTTDTQYF.